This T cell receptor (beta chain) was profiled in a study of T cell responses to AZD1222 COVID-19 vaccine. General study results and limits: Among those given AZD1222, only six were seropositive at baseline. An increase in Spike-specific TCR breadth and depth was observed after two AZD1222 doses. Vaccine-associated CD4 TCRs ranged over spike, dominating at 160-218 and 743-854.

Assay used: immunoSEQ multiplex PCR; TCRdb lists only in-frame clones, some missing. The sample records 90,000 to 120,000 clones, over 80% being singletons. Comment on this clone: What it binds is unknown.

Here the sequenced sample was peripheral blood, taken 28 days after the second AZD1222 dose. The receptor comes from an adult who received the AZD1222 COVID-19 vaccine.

In DNA form, the CDR3 reads TGTGCCAGCAGCTCGCAGACAGGGGCAGAAGCTTTCTTT. It specifies CASSSQTGAEAFF. The chain couples TRBV6-4 to TRBJ1-1; TRBD1 agrees at 8 bases. V lost 6 bases to trimming and J lost 8 bases; unmatched junction nucleotides: 8. CDR1 MRHNA and CDR2 SNTAGT come from the germline V gene. The CDR3 has 13 amino acids.